This section outlines one TCR beta chain sequence together with its context. The method was immunoSEQ multiplex PCR; TCRdb's version includes in-frame clones alone and lacks a portion of them. The sample records some 89,000 clones, 90% being singletons. This specimen comes from a study of blood T cell repertoires in COVID-19. CDR1 SGHKS and CDR2 YYEKEE come from the germline V gene (reference sequence). There are 14 residues in the CDR3. Trimming at V came to 4 bases and at J to 0 bases, leaving 1 base not matched to a gene. The sequence was collected from a man between 60 and 75 years old with acute or convalescent COVID-19. The chain combines TRBV5-5 with TRBJ2-7; 10 bases agree with TRBD1. Sample: peripheral blood. The CDR3 DNA reads TGTGCCAGCAGCGGGACAGGGGTCTCCTACGAGCAGTACTTC. Amino acid sequence: CASSGTGVSYEQYF.